A selection of T cell receptor beta chains follows, all from one sample in a study of blood T cell repertoires in COVID-19. Repertoires were generated with immunoSEQ multiplex PCR, while TCRdb's copy carries only in-frame clones and drops some. The data contain more than 65,000 clones, about 80% of them seen just once; the ten biggest clones take up 35%. Input material: peripheral blood. Receptors were obtained from a woman in her 70s with acute or convalescent COVID-19. CDR3s include the opening cysteine and the closing phenylalanine or tryptophan. A D gene is named only where the DNA matches it firmly. For some rows the clone size is stated as once, few or many, or as a class when expanded; others skip it.

d_call j_call clone_size v_call cdr3_nt cdr3_aa
TRBD1 TRBJ1-2 NA TRBV28 TGTGCCAGCAGTTTCGGACAGGGAAATGGCTACACCTTC CASSFGQGNGYTF
TRBD1 TRBJ2-7 NA TRBV5-6 TGTGCCAGCAGCTTTTGGGACAGGGACACCTACGAGCAGTACTTC CASSFWDRDTYEQYF
NA TRBJ1-5 NA TRBV5-1 TGCGCCAGCAGCTTGGACAGTTATAGCAATCAGCCCCAGCATTTT CASSLDSYSNQPQHF
NA TRBJ2-1 NA TRBV11-2 TGTGCCAGCAGCCCTACAGGGTCAGGGGCCACCTACAATGAGCAGTTCTTC CASSPTGSGATYNEQFF
NA TRBJ2-1 NA TRBV6-1 TGTGCCAGCAGTGCGTTAACAGGGAGTGCTACAGATGAGCAGTTCTTC CASSALTGSATDEQFF
NA TRBJ2-7 NA TRBV3-1/TRBV3-2 TGTGCCAGCAGCCCGCTAAGAATGCGGAACGAGCAGTACTTC CASSPLRMRNEQYF
TRBD1 TRBJ1-1 few TRBV7-6 TGTGCCAGCAGCTCCCGACCGGGACAGTTAGCGAACACTGAAGCTTTCTTT CASSSRPGQLANTEAFF
TRBD2 TRBJ2-7 NA TRBV7-8 TGTGCCAGCAGCTTGGGGGGACTAGCGGGAGCCTACGAGCAGTACTTC CASSLGGLAGAYEQYF
NA TRBJ2-2 NA TRBV29-1 TGCAGCGTTGAAGGACAACATTGGGGGGAGCTGTTTTTT CSVEGQHWGELFF
TRBD2 TRBJ2-7 once TRBV19 TGTGCCAGTAGTTCAGGACTAGCGGGGGCCGCCTCCTACGAGCAGTACTTC CASSSGLAGAASYEQYF
TRBD2 TRBJ2-1 NA TRBV5-4 TGTGCCAGCAGCTTGGAGGCGGGAGGGCCCTATGAGCAGTTCTTC CASSLEAGGPYEQFF
NA TRBJ2-7 NA TRBV6-5 TGTGCCAGCAGGAGGGACACCAACTTCTACGAGCAGTACTTC CASRRDTNFYEQYF
TRBD2 TRBJ2-2 NA TRBV5-1 TGCGCCAGCAGCTTACTAGCGGGAGGGCCAACCGGGGAGCTGTTTTTT CASSLLAGGPTGELFF
NA TRBJ2-1 NA TRBV6-5 TGTGCCAGCACCGGGATGAGGGCCACCTACAATGAGCAGTTCTTC CASTGMRATYNEQFF
NA TRBJ2-3 NA TRBV6-2/TRBV6-3 TGTGCCAGCAGTTACTTCCAGGGGGGAGGCACAGATACGCAGTATTTT CASSYFQGGGTDTQYF
NA TRBJ1-4 NA TRBV4-1 TGCGCCAGCAGCCAAGGGACACAGAATGAAAAACTGTTTTTT CASSQGTQNEKLFF
NA TRBJ2-1 NA TRBV6-5 TGTGCCAGCAGTCCCTCAGGGGGGCCATACAATGAGCAGTTCTTC CASSPSGGPYNEQFF
TRBD1 TRBJ1-1 few TRBV6-5 TGTGCCAGCAGTTTTCGGGCAGGGGGCGCGAGGACTGAAGCTTTCTTT CASSFRAGGARTEAFF
TRBD1 TRBJ1-6 NA TRBV5-6 TGTGCCAGCAGCTTGGGACAGGGGATCAGCTCACCCCTCCACTTT CASSLGQGISSPLHF
TRBD1 TRBJ1-6 NA TRBV6-5 TGTGCCAGCAGTCTTTCAGGGGGTTTTTCACCCCTCCACTTT CASSLSGGFSPLHF